Listed below are T cell receptor beta chains from one sample, sequenced in a study of shared clonotypes between healthy human individuals. Using immunoSEQ multiplex PCR, the repertoire was profiled, and TCRdb retains in-frame clones only, with some absent. The sample has around 2.3 million clones; approximately 95% are singletons. The sample consisted of naive CD4+ T cells sorted from blood. These receptors were taken from a man between 18 and 29 years old in good health. CDR3s include the opening cysteine and the closing phenylalanine or tryptophan. A D gene is named only where the DNA matches it firmly.

v_call: TRBV28; j_call: TRBJ1-1; d_call: .; cdr3_nt: TGTGCCAGCAGTTCCACTGGTCACGGCACTGAAGCTTTCTTT; cdr3_aa: CASSSTGHGTEAFF
v_call: TRBV5-4; j_call: TRBJ2-1; d_call: .; cdr3_nt: TGTGCCAGCAGCCCTCAAGGCGGTTGGAATGAGCAGTTCTTC; cdr3_aa: CASSPQGGWNEQFF
v_call: TRBV10-3; j_call: TRBJ2-6; d_call: .; cdr3_nt: TGTGCCATCAGTGAGTTACCGGAGGGGGCCAACGTCCTGACTTTC; cdr3_aa: CAISELPEGANVLTF
v_call: TRBV5-1; j_call: TRBJ2-4; d_call: .; cdr3_nt: TGCGCCAGCAGCTTGGGCAGCGCCTCGGCCAAAAACATTCAGTACTTC; cdr3_aa: CASSLGSASAKNIQYF
v_call: TRBV6-1; j_call: TRBJ2-1; d_call: TRBD2; cdr3_nt: TGTGCCAGCAGTGGAAGCGGGGGTAGCTCCTACAATGAGCAGTTCTTC; cdr3_aa: CASSGSGGSSYNEQFF
v_call: TRBV6-1; j_call: TRBJ1-1; d_call: .; cdr3_nt: TGTGCCAGCAGCCGAAGACGGGTCGCTGAAGCTTTCTTT; cdr3_aa: CASSRRRVAEAFF
v_call: TRBV5-6; j_call: TRBJ1-5; d_call: .; cdr3_nt: TGTGCCAGCAGCTTGCCAAATCAGCCCCAGCATTTT; cdr3_aa: CASSLPNQPQHF
v_call: TRBV15; j_call: TRBJ2-7; d_call: .; cdr3_nt: TGTGCCACCAGCAGTGATAAACTGAGCTCCTACGAGCAGTACTTC; cdr3_aa: CATSSDKLSSYEQYF
v_call: TRBV18; j_call: TRBJ2-7; d_call: .; cdr3_nt: TGTGCCAGCTCACCAGCGACGCTTGGCGAGCAGTACTTC; cdr3_aa: CASSPATLGEQYF
v_call: TRBV5-1; j_call: TRBJ2-3; d_call: .; cdr3_nt: TGCGCCAGCAGCTTGGAGGGCCGAGCCACAGATACGCAGTATTTT; cdr3_aa: CASSLEGRATDTQYF
v_call: TRBV7-2; j_call: TRBJ1-4; d_call: TRBD1; cdr3_nt: TGTGCCAGCAGCTTACAACAGGGGATACTGGGGCTGTTTTTT; cdr3_aa: CASSLQQGILGLFF